This entry lists 2 T cell receptor beta chains sequenced from one sample in a study of tumor-infiltrating lymphocytes in primary liver carcinoma. The researchers produced TCR beta cDNA from approximately 540 ng total RNA with a constant-region primer. TCR beta libraries came from three nested multiplex PCR rounds using slightly modified ARM-PCR. TRBV1-TRBV30 forward primers paired with a C-beta reverse primer drove the first two PCR rounds, roughly 10 cycles each. One entry per CDR3 protein results from TCRdb running MiXCR on the multiplex PCR reads. The repertoire holds nearly 200,000 distinct CDR3 sequences, with about two thirds as singletons. Unsorted whole blood yielded blood RNA, and germline DNA was extracted as well. Sequencing used peripheral blood. These receptors all stem from a woman aged 60 to 75 with primary liver carcinoma and hepatitis B virus infection.

The table lists this clonotype with many counts. V is TRBV29-1 and J is TRBJ2-3; the match to TRBD1 covers 8 bases. The CDR3 spans 13 residues. Germline V gives CDR1 SQVTM, CDR2 ANQGSEA. The CDR3 is CASQGVAADTQYF. CDR3 sequence (DNA): TGCGCCTCACAGGGGGTCGCGGCAGATACGCAGTATTTT.

The chain employs TRBV5-1 and TRBJ2-7, with 9 bases lining up with TRBD1. Germline CDR1 is SGHRS and CDR2 is YFSETQ. V gave up 8 bases and J gave up 6 bases; unmatched junction bases: 12. The CDR3 extends over 14 amino acids. This CDR3 reads CASRPGQGRREQYF. In nucleotides, the CDR3 is TGCGCCAGTAGACCCGGACAGGGGAGGCGCGAGCAGTACTTC. Complete variable domain (other parts from reference TRBV5-1 and TRBJ2-7): KAGVTQTPRYLIKTRGQQVTLSCSPISGHRSVSWYQQTPGQGLQFLFEYFSETQRNKGNFPGRFSGRQFSNSRSEMNVSTLELGDSALYLCASRPGQGRREQYFGPGTRLTVT.